These 19 T cell receptor beta chains were all obtained from the same sample, sequenced in a study of control samples from healthy donors and cancer patients. Generated by immunoSEQ multiplex PCR, the TCRdb table keeps only in-frame clones and is missing some. The sample shows over 110,000 clones, roughly 92% of them seen only once. The sample taken for sequencing was blood. The receptor source for this set is a man younger than 45 in good health.

This clone was found a few times. This chain connects TRBV19 to TRBJ1-2; 9 bases align to TRBD1. There are 17 residues in the CDR3. The germline CDR1 and CDR2 sequences are LNHDA and SQIVND (reference sequence). The V segment lost 9 bases and the J segment 8 bases; nucleotides outside the gene matches: 22. In DNA, the CDR3 is TGTGCCAGCCGCCGTGTCGGATCCGCGGGACAGGGCGGGGGCTACACCTTC. Translation gives CASRRVGSAGQGGGYTF.

V and J are TRBV28 and TRBJ1-2; D is ambiguous. The CDR3 is made up of 13 amino acids. Germline loops: CDR1 MDHEN, CDR2 SYDVKM. V was clipped by 4 bases and J by 4 bases, with 10 bases between them. The CDR3 region is CASSYKVLYGYTF. CDR3 bases: TGTGCCAGCAGTTACAAGGTCCTCTATGGCTACACCTTC.

CDR3 protein: CASSSLRGNTGELFF. The CDR3 DNA sequence: TGTGCCAGCAGCTCCCTCAGGGGGAACACCGGGGAGCTGTTTTTT. The V and J genes are TRBV7-9 and TRBJ2-2; a weak D match, TRBD1 (6 bases). The CDR3 sequence is 15 residues long. The ends were cut back, 4 bases at V and 1 base at J, with 10 bases in the middle. CDR1 is SEHNR, CDR2 FQNEAQ, per germline (reference sequence).

J is TRBJ1-2 and V is TRBV28; unclear D gene. The germline gives CDR1 MDHEN, CDR2 SYDVKM. The CDR3 is 12 amino acids. V lost 6 bases, J lost 4 bases, and 9 bases lay in between. In nucleotides, the CDR3 is TGTGCCAGCAGGCGGGCCGGCTATGGCTACACCTTC. It yields the protein CASRRAGYGYTF.

This sequence joins TRBV4-2 and TRBJ2-7; no firm D call. CDR1 LGHNA and CDR2 YNFKEQ come from the germline V gene. Trimming took off 0 bases at V and 2 bases at J, with 11 bases between the two ends. The CDR3 consists of 15 residues. CDR3 loop: CASSQDFDGPYEQYF. The CDR3 coding sequence is TGTGCCAGCAGCCAAGATTTTGACGGCCCCTACGAGCAGTACTTC.

The genes are TRBV6-4 and TRBJ1-3; TRBD1 is a possible D gene (6 bases). Trimming left V 10 bases short and J 0 bases short, with 22 bases between. This CDR3 contains 17 residues. Germline V CDR1 and CDR2: MRHNA, SNTAGT. The CDR3 nucleotides are TGTGCCACCAAAAAGGGGGGCTTGGCGGCCTCTGGAAACACCATATATTTT. Protein product: CATKKGGLAASGNTIYF.

The chain has TRBV4-1 and TRBJ2-2, with D maybe TRBD2 (5 bases). The CDR3 consists of 16 residues. V gave up 3 bases and J gave up 6 bases, with 17 bases separating them. Germline CDR1 reads MGHRA; CDR2 reads YSYEKL. The CDR3 loop is CASSQAGISQSGELFF. CDR3 bases: TGCGCCAGCAGCCAGGCCGGGATTAGTCAGTCCGGGGAGCTGTTTTTT.

The V and J genes are TRBV19 and TRBJ2-3; D not certain. From germline, CDR1 is LNHDA and CDR2 SQIVND (reference sequence). V was pared by 3 bases and J by 3 bases, with 4 bases between. The CDR3 length is 12 residues. The chain's CDR3 is CASSMDTDTQYF. DNA of the CDR3: TGTGCCAGTAGTATGGATACAGATACGCAGTATTTT. Full variable domain (outside the CDR3, taken from reference TRBV19 and TRBJ2-3): DGGITQSPKYLFRKEGQNVTLSCEQNLNHDAMYWYRQDPGQGLRLIYYSQIVNDFQKGDIAEGYSVSREKKESFPLTVTSAQKNPTAFYLCASSMDTDTQYFGPGTRLTVL.

This clone has a single count. CDR3 DNA sequence: TGTGCCAGCATTTCAGGGGGCAATCAGCCCCAGCATTTT. Protein product: CASISGGNQPQHF. The chain uses TRBV28 and TRBJ1-5; D may be TRBD1 (6 bases). With 7 bases removed from V and 2 bases from J, the gap between germline ends came to 9 bases. There are 13 residues in the CDR3. The V gene's germline CDR1 is MDHEN and CDR2 SYDVKM.

This chain uses TRBV2 with TRBJ1-5; 7 nucleotides match TRBD1. The V gene's germline CDR1 is SNHLY and CDR2 FYNNEI. The CDR3 length is 13 residues. With V trimmed by 4 bases and J by 8 bases, 5 bases remained unmatched. DNA for the CDR3: TGTGCCAGCAGTGGACAGGGCGCTAAGCCCCAGCATTTT. This encodes CASSGQGAKPQHF.

DNA for the CDR3: TGTGCCAGCAGACCAACCGGGGCAAACACCATATATTTT. Protein product: CASRPTGANTIYF. The chain joins TRBV27 to TRBJ1-3; a weak D match, TRBD1 (5 bases). The CDR3 is 13 residues long. V lost 6 bases, J lost 6 bases, and 12 bases lay in between. Germline-derived CDR1 and CDR2 are MNHEY and SMNVEV (reference sequence).

This rearrangement joins TRBV6-6 to TRBJ2-5, with D unresolved. The CDR3 spans 12 residues. Germline V CDR1 and CDR2: MNHNY, SVGAGI (reference sequence). With 5 bases removed from V and 1 base from J, the gap between germline ends came to 5 bases. The DNA for the CDR3 is TGTGCCAGCAGTAAGGTCCAAGAGACCCAGTACTTC. Translating gives CASSKVQETQYF.

Turning to this clone: An end of the junction differs from the germline gene, which may be a read error. The CDR3 DNA follows: TGCGCCAGCAGCCAAGGGGCGGTCAGGATCTTC. It encodes CASSQGAVRIF. This rearrangement joins TRBV4-1 to TRBJ2-7; D unclear. Looked up from germline, CDR1 is MGHRA and CDR2 is YSYEKL. The CDR3 has 11 residues.

In nucleotides, the CDR3 is TGCAGCGTTGGCGGTTGGGCAGGGGGCTTTACTGAAGCTTTCTTT. Its translation: CSVGGWAGGFTEAFF. This chain links TRBV29-1 with TRBJ1-1; 8 bases are shared with TRBD1. The germline V gene encodes CDR1 SQVTM and CDR2 ANQGSEA. The J segment lost 5 bases and the V segment lost 4 bases, leaving 12 bases of the junction unmatched. This CDR3 comprises 15 residues.

The V and J genes are TRBV19 and TRBJ1-2; unclear D gene. The germline V and J ends were trimmed by 5 bases and 10 bases, with 14 bases remaining between them. Per the germline V gene, CDR1 is LNHDA and CDR2 is SQIVND (reference sequence). The CDR3 runs 12 residues. CDR3 nucleotides: TGTGCCAGTAGTCCTTACACCAAGATCTACACCTTC. Protein: CASSPYTKIYTF.

V usage is TRBV5-1 and J usage is TRBJ1-1; no definite D call. CDR3 size: 11 residues. V was trimmed by 5 bases and J by 7 bases, leaving 9 bases between them. Per germline, CDR1 SGHRS and CDR2 YFSETQ. In DNA form, the CDR3 reads TGCGCCAGCAGTTCTATGGGTGAAGCTTTCTTT. It codes for CASSSMGEAFF.

There are a few counts of this clone. CDR3 DNA: TGTGCCAGCAGCTTAGTGGGCAGGAGCTCCTACGAGCAGTACTTC. Its protein is CASSLVGRSSYEQYF. This sequence joins TRBV7-9 and TRBJ2-7; D is ambiguous. Per the germline V gene, CDR1 is SEHNR and CDR2 is FQNEAQ (reference sequence). Trimming took off 1 base at V and 0 bases at J, with 10 bases between the two ends. The CDR3 length is 15 residues.

The chain couples TRBV9 to TRBJ2-5; a possible D gene is TRBD1 (6 bases). The CDR3 length is 14 residues. Germline V gene sequence: CDR1 SGDLS, CDR2 YYNGEE. The V end was cut by 0 bases, the J end by 7 bases, with 13 bases between. CDR3 nucleotide sequence: TGTGCCAGCAGCGTAGCTTTAGAGGGGGTGACCCAGTACTTC. Its protein is CASSVALEGVTQYF.

The V gene is TRBV28, the J gene TRBJ1-5, with a weak D call TRBD1 (5 bases). In germline, CDR1 is MDHEN, CDR2 SYDVKM. The CDR3 totals 14 residues. Trimming shortened V by 5 bases and J by 4 bases, and 12 bases separated the two germline ends. Here the CDR3 DNA reads TGTGCCAGCAGTCCCCCTGGGGGGAATCAGCCCCAGCATTTT. Its protein is CASSPPGGNQPQHF.